Following are 22 T cell receptor beta chains from one sample sequenced in a study of cytomegalovirus exposure and HLA in healthy donors. Data came from immunoSEQ multiplex PCR; TCRdb stores just in-frame clones and leaves some out. The data show 170,000 or so clones, about 80% seen once. Sequences were obtained from PBMCs. These TCRs come from a woman aged 18 to 35 in good health and CMV-seropositive.

The chain is built from TRBV2 and TRBJ2-7; possibly TRBD1 for D (5 bases). The germline gives CDR1 SNHLY, CDR2 FYNNEI. The CDR3 extends over 14 amino acids. V lost 2 bases and J lost 0, with 8 bases in between. This CDR3 is CASSEQGTSYEQYF. The CDR3 DNA reads as TGTGCCAGCAGTGAACAGGGCACCTCCTACGAGCAGTACTTC.

V usage is TRBV7-7 and J usage is TRBJ1-3; 9 bases fit TRBD1. The CDR3 loop spans 13 amino acids. Germline V lookup: CDR1 SSHAT, CDR2 FNYEAQ (reference sequence). J lost 8 bases, V lost 5 bases, and 4 bases had no gene match. CDR3 in amino acids: CASSRDRGDTIYF. Here the CDR3 DNA reads TGTGCCAGCAGCCGCGACAGGGGGGACACCATATATTTT. The entire variable domain, with the rest obtained from reference TRBV7-7 and TRBJ1-3, is as follows: GAGVSQSPRYKVTKRGQDVTLRCDPISSHATLYWYQQALGQGPEFLTYFNYEAQPDKSGLPSDRFSAERPEGSISTLTIQRTEQRDSAMYRCASSRDRGDTIYFGEGSWLTVV.

This sequence joins TRBV2 and TRBJ1-4; 10 positions agree with TRBD1. The germline gives CDR1 SNHLY, CDR2 FYNNEI. The CDR3 spans 17 residues. J lost 0 bases, V lost 6 bases, and 7 bases had no gene match. CDR3 coding DNA: TGTGCCAGCAGACGGGACAGGGGAGTTGCAACTAATGAAAAACTGTTTTTT. It specifies CASRRDRGVATNEKLFF. Based on the CDR3 plus reference TRBV2 and TRBJ1-4, the full variable domain is EPEVTQTPSHQVTQMGQEVILRCVPISNHLYFYWYRQILGQKVEFLVSFYNNEISEKSEIFDDQFSVERPDGSNFTLKIRSTKLEDSAMYFCASRRDRGVATNEKLFFGSGTQLSVL.

The chain has TRBV28 and TRBJ1-1; the D is unclear. This CDR3 region has 11 residues. Per the germline V gene, CDR1 is MDHEN and CDR2 is SYDVKM. V lost 7 bases and J 10 bases, leaving 13 bases between the germline ends. The CDR3 spells CASTLRGGAFF. In nucleotides, the CDR3 is TGTGCCAGCACCCTTCGGGGAGGAGCTTTCTTT.

V gene TRBV5-1 combines with J gene TRBJ2-7; TRBD1 might be the D (6 bases). The CDR3 totals 15 residues. The V end was cut by 0 bases, the J end by 3 bases, with 13 bases between. Germline V gene lookup returns CDR1 SGHRS and CDR2 YFSETQ. This chain's CDR3 is CASSLVYRDNYEQYF. Written as DNA, the CDR3 is TGCGCCAGCAGCTTGGTCTACAGGGACAACTACGAGCAGTACTTC.

This clone has only one observation. The chain is built from TRBV2 and TRBJ1-6; D perhaps matches TRBD1 (5 bases). Germline CDR1 and CDR2: SNHLY and FYNNEI. CDR3 length: 13 amino acids. V was shortened by 7 bases and J by 7 bases, with 11 bases between the two germline ends. CDR3 coding DNA: TGTGCCAGCATCCCGGGGGTAAATTCACCCCTCCACTTT. This gives the protein CASIPGVNSPLHF.

The chain is built from TRBV19 and TRBJ1-5, with D hard to call. V lost 7 bases, J lost 0 bases, and 13 bases lay in between. CDR1 and CDR2 from the germline V gene are LNHDA and SQIVND (reference sequence). The CDR3 is 15 amino acids. The CDR3 nucleotides read TGTGCCAGTACATTGACGACTTATAGCAATCAGCCCCAGCATTTT. Translated, it gives CASTLTTYSNQPQHF.

V gene TRBV6-5 combines with J gene TRBJ2-7, with 7 bases aligning to TRBD1. Germline trimming cut 6 bases from V and 6 bases from J; bases unmatched to any gene: 5. The CDR3 contains 12 residues. Germline V gives CDR1 MNHEY, CDR2 SVGAGI. This CDR3 is CASSKGGAEQYF. In DNA form, the CDR3 reads TGTGCCAGCAGCAAAGGGGGCGCCGAGCAGTACTTC.

This chain joins TRBV2 and TRBJ2-1; 8 bases match TRBD1. Losses at the gene ends were 7 bases for V and 8 bases for J; bases not matched to a gene: 10. The CDR3 runs 14 residues. Germline-derived CDR1 and CDR2 are SNHLY and FYNNEI. The CDR3 loop is CASTWDRRWDEQFF. For the CDR3, the DNA is TGTGCCAGCACCTGGGACAGGCGCTGGGATGAGCAGTTCTTC.

The chain couples TRBV7-3 to TRBJ2-3, with TRBD1 as a possible D gene (6 bases). Trimming shortened V by 5 bases and J by 6 bases, and 12 bases separated the two germline ends. Germline V gene sequence: CDR1 SGHTA, CDR2 FQGTGA. The CDR3 totals 13 residues. Written as DNA, the CDR3 is TGTGCCAGCAGCGCTCGAAGGGGGGATACGCAGTATTTT. It translates to CASSARRGDTQYF.

This clone is a singleton in its sample. This may be a read error: a much more frequent sequence differs by one nucleotide. Other DNA sequences in this specimen translate into the identical CDR3. The CDR3: CASSFPGTDTQYF. As DNA, the CDR3 is TGTGCCAGCAGCTTTCCGGGGACAGATACGCAGTATTTT. The chain combines TRBV5-6 with TRBJ2-3; tentatively, D is TRBD2 (5 bases). The CDR3 consists of 13 residues. V was trimmed by 2 bases and J by 3 bases, leaving 7 bases between them. Looked up from germline, CDR1 is SGHDT and CDR2 is YYEEEE.

The J gene is TRBJ1-1, the V gene TRBV4-1, with D unresolved. The CDR3 runs 19 residues. The ends were cut back, 0 bases at V and 4 bases at J, with 24 bases in the middle. CDR1 is MGHRA and CDR2 is YSYEKL in the germline V gene. The CDR3 coding sequence is TGCGCCAGCAGCCAAGATCCCGGTAAAGGTTATTACTCGGGCACTGAAGCTTTCTTT. Protein sequence: CASSQDPGKGYYSGTEAFF.

Only a few counts were recorded for this clone. The rearrangement joins TRBV27 to TRBJ2-3; 8 bases map to TRBD2. The junction had 5 bases not matched to a gene; V was cut back by 7 bases and J by 2 bases. Germline V CDR1 and CDR2: MNHEY, SMNVEV (reference sequence). This CDR3 has 14 amino acids. The CDR3 here is CASKGGGYTDTQYF. As DNA, the CDR3 is TGTGCCAGCAAGGGCGGGGGGTACACAGATACGCAGTATTTT.

The genes are TRBV7-9 and TRBJ2-1; 12 bases match TRBD1. The CDR3 has 16 residues. Trimming cost V 7 bases and J 9 bases; bases outside gene matches: 13. Per the germline V gene, CDR1 is SEHNR and CDR2 is FQNEAQ (reference sequence). CDR3 sequence reads: CASKSVPGQGAVEQFF. DNA for the CDR3: TGTGCCAGCAAGTCTGTACCGGGACAGGGGGCGGTTGAGCAGTTCTTC.

This chain connects TRBV11-1 to TRBJ2-7; the D gene is possibly TRBD2 (5 bases). CDR1 SGHAT and CDR2 FQDESV come from the germline V gene (reference sequence). The V gene lost 5 bases and the J gene lost 1 base, with 9 bases spanning the gap. The CDR3 runs 13 residues. This CDR3 reads CASSPGVSYEQYF. The CDR3 DNA sequence: TGTGCCAGCAGCCCCGGGGTTTCCTACGAGCAGTACTTC.

The rearrangement uses TRBV4-3 and TRBJ1-3, with TRBD1 matching over 7 bases. CDR3 length: 15 residues. The germline gives CDR1 LGHNA, CDR2 YSLEER. V was clipped by 2 bases and J by 0 bases; unmatched bases: 1. The DNA of the CDR3 is TGCGCCAGCAGCCAAAGGACAGGCTCTGGAAACACCATATATTTT. Translation: CASSQRTGSGNTIYF.

V usage is TRBV18 and J usage is TRBJ1-6, with TRBD1 matching 12 bases. The germline CDR1 and CDR2 sequences are KGHSH and LQKENI. Trimming took 4 bases from V and 6 from J; bases not matched to a gene: 10. This CDR3 has 18 residues. The CDR3 loop is CASSLPGQGAWGNSPLHF. The CDR3 DNA reads TGTGCCAGCTCACTCCCGGGACAGGGGGCTTGGGGTAATTCACCCCTCCACTTT.

The rearrangement joins TRBV11-1 to TRBJ1-2, with 9 bases fitting TRBD1. The CDR3 length is 13 residues. V lost 4 bases to trimming and J lost 4 bases; unmatched junction nucleotides: 1. Per germline, CDR1 SGHAT and CDR2 FQDESV (reference sequence). The CDR3 DNA reads as TGTGCCAGCAGCTGGGGACAGGGCTATGGCTACACCTTC. This codes for CASSWGQGYGYTF.

The chain has TRBV25-1 and TRBJ1-6; tentatively, D is TRBD1 (6 bases). The CDR3 contains 14 residues. V gave up 5 bases and J gave up 9 bases, with 14 bases separating them. The germline gives CDR1 MGHDK, CDR2 SYGVNS. The CDR3 sequence: CASSLEGVRSPLHF. CDR3 coding DNA: TGTGCCAGCAGTCTCGAGGGGGTTCGTTCACCCCTCCACTTT.

V and J are TRBV7-2 and TRBJ1-1; no reliable D call. The germline V and J ends were trimmed by 2 bases and 5 bases, with 18 bases remaining between them. Germline V lookup: CDR1 SGHTA, CDR2 FQGNSA. This CDR3 has 16 residues. The CDR3 here is CASSLLQSLGSTEAFF. The CDR3, as DNA: TGTGCCAGCAGCTTACTACAAAGCCTAGGGAGTACTGAAGCTTTCTTT.

V is TRBV18 and J is TRBJ2-3; 10 bases align to TRBD2. The ends lost 3 bases at V and 0 bases at J; junction bases unmatched: 12. The CDR3 consists of 19 residues. Germline-derived CDR1 and CDR2 are KGHSH and LQKENI. This CDR3 reads CASSPSQRGGLKSTDTQYF. The CDR3 DNA is TGTGCCAGCTCACCTTCCCAGCGGGGGGGCCTCAAAAGCACAGATACGCAGTATTTT. Complete variable domain (other parts from reference TRBV18 and TRBJ2-3): NAGVMQNPRHLVRRRGQEARLRCSPMKGHSHVYWYRQLPEEGLKFMVYLQKENIIDESGMPKERFSAEFPKEGPSILRIQQVVRGDSAAYFCASSPSQRGGLKSTDTQYFGPGTRLTVL.

The chain carries TRBV7-6 and TRBJ1-3; D is undetermined. V lost 5 bases, J lost 3 bases, and 8 bases lay in between. This CDR3 comprises 13 residues. The germline CDR1 and CDR2 sequences are SGHVS and FNYEAQ. The CDR3 sequence is CASSPTLGNTIYF. CDR3 sequence (DNA): TGTGCCAGCAGCCCTACCCTTGGAAACACCATATATTTT.